The clone carrying this TCR beta chain was seen ten or more times. Antigen specificity is unknown. The sample is drawn from a study of CD8+CD57+ T cells in acquired aplastic anemia. Study as a whole: Roughly 10.8 million reads were obtained on average for healthy donor CD4+ cells. Whole-study results and caveats: Simpson's diversity of CD8+ cells was not significantly different in patients compared with controls. Patients and controls turned out to have roughly 31 CD8+ CDR3 sequences in common.

The CDR3 sequence is 15 residues long. Trimming cost V 3 bases and J 8 bases, with 19 bases left between them. Germline V lookup: CDR1 MGHDK, CDR2 SYGVNS. It was genomic DNA that served as the template for profiling TCR beta VDJ and CDR3. TCRdb re-called the reads through MiXCR, storing one row per CDR3 protein. The table records approximately 130,000 distinct CDR3 sequences, approximately 41% of them present only once. Sequencing was done on a sample of sorted CD4+, CD8+, or CD8+CD57+ T cells (not recorded which) from PBMCs. The rearrangement joins TRBV25-1 to TRBJ1-2; possible D gene TRBD1, 5 bases. This sequence originates from a human donor in good health, serving as a control. The DNA for the CDR3 is TGTGCCAGCAGTGATGGGGGACGAGGAAGTCCAGGCTACACCTTC. Its protein is CASSDGGRGSPGYTF.